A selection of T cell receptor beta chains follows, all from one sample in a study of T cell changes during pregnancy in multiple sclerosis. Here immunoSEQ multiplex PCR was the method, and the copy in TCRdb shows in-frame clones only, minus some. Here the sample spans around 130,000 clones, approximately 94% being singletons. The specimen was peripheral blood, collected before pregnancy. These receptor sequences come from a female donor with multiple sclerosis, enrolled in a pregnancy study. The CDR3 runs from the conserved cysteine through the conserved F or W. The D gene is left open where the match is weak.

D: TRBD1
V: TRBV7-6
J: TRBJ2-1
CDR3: CASSPGQGAHNEQFF
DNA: TGTGCCAGCAGCCCAGGACAGGGGGCGCATAATGAGCAGTTCTTC

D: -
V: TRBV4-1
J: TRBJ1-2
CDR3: CASSQVEGRSYGYTF
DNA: TGCGCCAGCAGCCAAGTGGAGGGGCGAAGCTATGGCTACACCTTC

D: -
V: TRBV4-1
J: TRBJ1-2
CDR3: CASSQGGGKNYGYTF
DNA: TGCGCCAGCAGCCAAGGGGGGGGAAAGAACTATGGCTACACCTTC

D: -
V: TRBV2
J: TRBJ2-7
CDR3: CASSNLGGQYF
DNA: TGTGCCAGCAGCAATCTGGGAGGGCAGTACTTC

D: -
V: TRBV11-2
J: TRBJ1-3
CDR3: CASSLVSVGNTIYF
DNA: TGTGCCAGCAGCTTAGTCTCGGTTGGAAACACCATATATTTT

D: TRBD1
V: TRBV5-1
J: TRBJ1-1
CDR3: CASSLALDRGEAFF
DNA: TGCGCCAGCAGCTTGGCCCTAGACAGGGGTGAAGCTTTCTTT

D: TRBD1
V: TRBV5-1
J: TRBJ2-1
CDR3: CASSLGQYNEQFF
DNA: TGCGCCAGCAGCCTGGGACAGTACAATGAGCAGTTCTTC

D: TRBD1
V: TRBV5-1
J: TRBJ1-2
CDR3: CASSGGQVTNYGYTF
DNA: TGCGCCAGCAGCGGGGGACAGGTGACTAACTATGGCTACACCTTC

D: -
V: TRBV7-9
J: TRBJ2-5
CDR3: CASSFRTEEVRETQYF
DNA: TGTGCCAGCAGCTTCCGGACAGAGGAGGTGAGAGAGACCCAGTACTTC

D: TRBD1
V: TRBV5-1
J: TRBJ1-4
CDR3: CASSLEQGGNEKLFF
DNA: TGCGCCAGCAGCTTGGAACAGGGGGGAAATGAAAAACTGTTTTTT

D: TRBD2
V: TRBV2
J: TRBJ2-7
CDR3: CASSAVFWTSGAYEQYF
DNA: TGTGCCAGCAGCGCCGTGTTTTGGACTAGCGGGGCCTACGAGCAGTACTTC

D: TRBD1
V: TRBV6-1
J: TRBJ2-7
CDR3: CASSATGEWYEQYF
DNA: TGTGCCAGCAGTGCCACAGGGGAATGGTACGAGCAGTACTTC

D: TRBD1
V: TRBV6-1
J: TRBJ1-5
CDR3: CASSDPGGGNQPQHF
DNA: TGTGCCAGCAGTGACCCAGGGGGTGGCAATCAGCCCCAGCATTTT

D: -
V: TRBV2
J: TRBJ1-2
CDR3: CASSGLGYGYTF
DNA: TGTGCCAGCAGCGGACTAGGCTATGGCTACACCTTC

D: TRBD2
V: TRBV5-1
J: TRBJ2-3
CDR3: CASSLVLRGAGDTQYF
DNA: TGCGCCAGCAGCTTGGTTTTGCGGGGGGCCGGGGATACGCAGTATTTT

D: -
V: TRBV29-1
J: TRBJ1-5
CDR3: CSVGQANQPQHF
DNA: TGCAGCGTTGGGCAGGCAAATCAGCCCCAGCATTTT